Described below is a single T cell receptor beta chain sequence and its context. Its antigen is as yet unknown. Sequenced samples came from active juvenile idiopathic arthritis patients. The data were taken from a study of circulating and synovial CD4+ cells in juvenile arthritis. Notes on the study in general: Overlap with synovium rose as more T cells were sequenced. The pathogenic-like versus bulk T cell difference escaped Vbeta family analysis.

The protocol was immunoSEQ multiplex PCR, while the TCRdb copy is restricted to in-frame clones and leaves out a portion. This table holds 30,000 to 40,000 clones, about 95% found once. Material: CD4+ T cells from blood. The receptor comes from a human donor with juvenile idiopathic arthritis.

CDR3 region: CASSLDSILPYEQYF. CDR3 coding DNA: TGTGCCAGCAGCTTAGATTCTATTCTCCCCTACGAGCAGTACTTC. V is TRBV11-2 and J is TRBJ2-7; D is undetermined. CDR1 and CDR2 from the germline V gene are SGHAT and FQNNGV. The length of the CDR3 is 15 residues. The germline V and J ends were trimmed by 0 bases and 2 bases, with 11 bases remaining between them.